The present T cell receptor (beta chain) was sequenced within a study of CD8 T cells in Susac syndrome. Random-hexamer reverse transcription was applied to 0.5 to 1 ug RNA. Amplification of TCR beta CDR3 used immunoSEQ multiplex PCR across 54 Vbeta and 13 Jbeta. Each CDR3 protein gets one entry after TCRdb re-called the immunoSEQ multiplex PCR reads with MiXCR. The sample lists 200,000 to 250,000 distinct CDR3 sequences, approximately 95% seen once, with less than 0.095% in the top ten. Study-level points and caveats: TCR sequencing and HLA analysis covered a relatively small number of individuals.

This CDR3 contains 11 residues. Details on this clonotype: Its antigen is still unknown.

The authors sequenced TCR beta from blood CD8+ and CD4+ T cells. TEMRA cells were FACS-enriched, unlike CD8+ and CD4+ T cells, which were negatively isolated. The clonotype comes from a human donor with multiple sclerosis. This chain joins TRBV21-1 and TRBJ1-3. TRBV21-1 is a pseudogene segment. The specimen sequenced was CD4+ T cells from PBMCs. Here the CDR3 reads CASSPGNTIYF. The CDR3 bases are TGTGCCAGCAGCCCCGGAAACACCATATATTTT.